One sample yielded the 24 T cell receptor beta chains listed below, sequenced in a study of blood T cell repertoires in COVID-19. The assay was immunoSEQ multiplex PCR, and TCRdb's table has in-frame clones only and misses some. The sample yields around 360,000 clones, about 89% seen once. The sequencing input was peripheral blood. The source of these receptors is a woman in her twenties or thirties with COVID-19, enrolled during active disease.

The chain combines TRBV29-1 with TRBJ2-1; the match to TRBD2 covers 9 bases. This CDR3 comprises 15 residues. Germline assignment: CDR1 SQVTM and CDR2 ANQGSEA. Trimming took 4 bases from V and 8 from J; bases not matched to a gene: 12. The DNA of the CDR3 is TGCAGCGTTGTCGGGTTAGCGGGAGTGCGGGATGAGCAGTTCTTC. Amino acids: CSVVGLAGVRDEQFF.

The rearrangement links TRBV10-3 to TRBJ1-1; D is possibly TRBD1 (5 bases). Looked up from germline, CDR1 is ENHRY and CDR2 is SYGVKD. There are 13 residues in the CDR3. V was pared by 10 bases and J by 1 base, with 13 bases between. The CDR3 reads CATSTEPNTEAFF. The CDR3, as DNA: TGTGCCACTTCGACAGAGCCGAACACTGAAGCTTTCTTT.

A single count supports this clone. This chain links TRBV20-1 with TRBJ2-7, with unresolved D. Trimming removed 2 bases at V and 3 bases at J, with 5 bases between. CDR3 size: 11 residues. Germline CDR1 and CDR2: DFQATT and SNEGSKA (reference sequence). This chain's CDR3 is CSARFNYEQYF. As DNA, the CDR3 is TGCAGTGCTAGATTCAACTACGAGCAGTACTTC.

This rearrangement joins TRBV5-6 to TRBJ2-3, with 8 bases aligning to TRBD2. This CDR3 spans 14 amino acids. CDR1 and CDR2 from the germline V gene are SGHDT and YYEEEE. The V and J ends lost 2 bases and 1 base, in that order; junction bases with no gene match: 0. CDR3 in amino acids: CASSFSGGTDTQYF. The CDR3 DNA follows: TGTGCCAGCAGCTTTAGCGGGGGCACAGATACGCAGTATTTT.

This chain joins TRBV7-2 and TRBJ1-2; no reliable D call. V was cut by 1 base and J by 8 bases, with 11 bases left in between. CDR3 length: 13 residues. In germline, CDR1 is SGHTA, CDR2 FQGNSA. The DNA for the CDR3 is TGTGCCAGCAGCTTAGTTGGACTGAACGGCTACACCTTC. Translation gives CASSLVGLNGYTF.

The chain combines TRBV29-1 with TRBJ2-5; 8 bases map to TRBD1. Trimming removed 6 bases from V and 2 bases from J; junction bases left unmatched: 11. This CDR3 is built from 15 residues. In germline, CDR1 is SQVTM, CDR2 ANQGSEA. In nucleotides, the CDR3 is TGCAGCGTCGTGGCAGGGGGCGCTTGGCAAGAGACCCAGTACTTC. The encoded protein is CSVVAGGAWQETQYF.

This chain joins TRBV10-3 and TRBJ1-3, with D possibly TRBD1 on 6 matching bases. This CDR3 region has 13 residues. V was shortened by 10 bases and J by 0 bases, with 10 bases between the two germline ends. Per germline, CDR1 ENHRY and CDR2 SYGVKD. The CDR3 loop is CATGAYSGNTIYF. The CDR3 nucleotides are TGTGCCACAGGGGCCTACTCTGGAAACACCATATATTTT.

This sequence joins TRBV9 and TRBJ2-5; D possibly corresponds to TRBD2 (6 bases). The CDR3 is 16 residues long. The ends were cut back, 0 bases at V and 4 bases at J, with 16 bases in the middle. Germline CDR1 and CDR2: SGDLS and YYNGEE. The CDR3: CASSVGEAGGRETQYF. The CDR3 bases are TGTGCCAGCAGCGTAGGAGAGGCAGGAGGGAGAGAGACCCAGTACTTC.

The chain is built from TRBV9 and TRBJ2-7; 7 bases fit TRBD2. CDR3 size: 14 residues. Germline V gives CDR1 SGDLS, CDR2 YYNGEE. The J segment lost 0 bases and the V segment lost 3 bases, leaving 3 bases of the junction unmatched. The CDR3 nucleotides read TGTGCCAGCAGCGCACGACTAGCCTCCTACGAGCAGTACTTC. Its protein is CASSARLASYEQYF.

The J gene is TRBJ2-1, the V gene TRBV6-5, with 9 positions matching TRBD2. Germline assignment: CDR1 MNHEY and CDR2 SVGAGI. Trimming took 0 bases from V and 7 from J; bases not matched to a gene: 1. The CDR3 totals 14 residues. CDR3 DNA: TGTGCCAGCAGTTACTCGGGACTAGCAAATGAGCAGTTCTTC. It codes for CASSYSGLANEQFF.

V usage is TRBV3-1 (or the pseudogene TRBV3-2) and J usage is TRBJ1-5; D unresolved. V lost 4 bases to trimming and J lost 3 bases, with 10 bases between them. From germline, CDR1 is LGHDT and CDR2 YNNKEL (reference sequence). The CDR3 is 14 amino acids. CDR3 sequence reads: CASSPGLLNQPQHF. CDR3 in DNA: TGTGCCAGCAGCCCCGGACTGCTCAATCAGCCCCAGCATTTT.

The chain employs TRBV9 and TRBJ2-2, with a possible D match to TRBD1 (5 bases). The CDR3 consists of 12 residues. Trimming pared 0 bases from V and 10 bases from J, leaving 7 bases between. Germline V CDR1 and CDR2: SGDLS, YYNGEE. CDR3 loop: CASSVAGQELFF. The CDR3 coding sequence is TGTGCCAGCAGCGTAGCAGGGCAGGAGCTGTTTTTT.

This clone was counted many times. The CDR3 spells CASSRSSGRLADTQYF. CDR3 sequence (DNA): TGTGCCAGCAGCCGTTCTAGCGGGAGGTTAGCAGATACGCAGTATTTT. The chain uses TRBV5-5 and TRBJ2-3; 11 bases align to TRBD2. V trimming: 4 bases; J trimming: 4 bases; junction bases outside the gene matches: 8. Germline V gene sequence: CDR1 SGHKS, CDR2 YYEKEE (reference sequence). CDR3 length: 16 amino acids.

The chain recombines TRBV7-2 with TRBJ1-6; D is perhaps TRBD1 (5 bases). V shed 1 base and J shed 7 bases, with 11 bases lying between them. CDR1 and CDR2 from the germline V gene are SGHTA and FQGNSA. The CDR3 has 15 residues. CDR3 region: CASSLVAGGNSPLHF. Written as DNA, the CDR3 is TGTGCCAGCAGCTTAGTTGCTGGGGGGAATTCACCCCTCCACTTT.

The V and J genes are TRBV11-2 and TRBJ2-5, with unresolved D. The CDR3 extends over 15 amino acids. The V gene lost 2 bases and the J gene lost 5 bases, with 15 bases spanning the gap. CDR1 is SGHAT and CDR2 is FQNNGV in the germline V gene. CDR3 in DNA: TGTGCCAGCAGCTTATCCCTCGCTGGAGTTGAGACCCAGTACTTC. This sequence encodes CASSLSLAGVETQYF.

Only one count was recorded for this clone. The rearrangement uses TRBV19 and TRBJ2-2; TRBD2 matches at 11 bases. The V segment lost 3 bases and the J segment 7 bases; nucleotides outside the gene matches: 7. CDR3 size: 16 residues. Germline V gene lookup returns CDR1 LNHDA and CDR2 SQIVND (reference sequence). The CDR3 region has the DNA TGTGCCAGTAGTATTAGCGGGAGGGCCCTCGGCGGGGAGCTGTTTTTT. It translates to CASSISGRALGGELFF.

This clone turned up a few times. The chain joins TRBV18 to TRBJ1-1, with D unresolved. V was trimmed by 3 bases and J by 3 bases, leaving 8 bases between them. Looked up from germline, CDR1 is KGHSH and CDR2 is LQKENI. The CDR3 consists of 13 residues. CDR3 amino acids: CASSPGRDTEAFF. In DNA form, the CDR3 reads TGTGCCAGCTCACCCGGCCGGGACACTGAAGCTTTCTTT.

The V gene is TRBV9, the J gene TRBJ1-2; TRBD1 aligns across 8 bases. V lost 3 bases, J lost 3 bases, and 7 bases stayed unmatched. Per germline, CDR1 SGDLS and CDR2 YYNGEE. The CDR3 length is 15 residues. CDR3 amino acids: CASSGGTGWDYGYTF. As DNA, the CDR3 is TGTGCCAGCAGCGGGGGGACAGGTTGGGACTATGGCTACACCTTC. The full variable domain, with the rest looked up from reference TRBV9 and TRBJ1-2, is DSGVTQTPKHLITATGQRVTLRCSPRSGDLSVYWYQQSLDQGLQFLIQYYNGEERAKGNILERFSAQQFPDLHSELNLSSLELGDSALYFCASSGGTGWDYGYTFGSGTRLTVV.

CDR3 sequence (DNA): TGCAGCGTTGAAGGACTAGATACCTACGAGCAGTACTTC. Translating gives CSVEGLDTYEQYF. The chain recombines TRBV29-1 with TRBJ2-7; D possibly corresponds to TRBD2 (6 bases). V lost 1 base, J lost 2 bases, and 9 bases lay in between. Germline loops: CDR1 SQVTM, CDR2 ANQGSEA. The CDR3 length is 13 residues.

The chain is built from TRBV19 and TRBJ2-6; 8 bases fit TRBD1. The V and J ends lost 8 bases and 0 bases, in that order; junction bases with no gene match: 12. CDR1 LNHDA and CDR2 SQIVND come from the germline V gene (reference sequence). The CDR3 contains 18 residues. Here the CDR3 DNA reads TGTGCCAGTTCTCCCTGGACAGGGCCTCGCTCTGGGGCCAACGTCCTGACTTTC. This encodes CASSPWTGPRSGANVLTF.

A few counts support this clone. The chain employs TRBV7-9 and TRBJ1-2, with 7 bases aligning to TRBD1. The ends lost 5 bases at V and 8 bases at J; junction bases unmatched: 11. This CDR3 spans 14 amino acids. CDR1 is SEHNR and CDR2 is FQNEAQ in the germline V gene (reference sequence). CDR3 region: CASSAYPTGDGYTF. The CDR3 bases are TGTGCCAGCAGCGCTTATCCCACAGGGGACGGCTACACCTTC.

The gene calls are TRBV28 and TRBJ2-2, with D tentatively TRBD1 (5 bases). Germline assignment: CDR1 MDHEN and CDR2 SYDVKM. Trimming stripped 2 bases from V and 3 bases from J, with 10 bases between. The CDR3 spans 15 residues. Here the CDR3 DNA reads TGTGCCAGCAGTTTAAGCCAGGGCTACACCGGGGAGCTGTTTTTT. Protein product: CASSLSQGYTGELFF. The whole variable domain, remainder taken from reference TRBV28 and TRBJ2-2, is DVKVTQSSRYLVKRTGEKVFLECVQDMDHENMFWYRQDPGLGLRLIYFSYDVKMKEKGDIPEGYSVSREKKERFSLILESASTNQTSMYLCASSLSQGYTGELFFGEGSRLTVL.

The chain's CDR3 is CASRPSGGGEQFF. The CDR3 DNA is TGTGCCAGCAGACCCTCAGGGGGAGGTGAGCAGTTCTTC. The rearrangement links TRBV6-5 to TRBJ2-1; weak D call: TRBD1 (7 bases). Between the trimmed V and J ends, which lost 6 bases and 9 bases, there was a span of 15 bases. The CDR3 extends over 13 amino acids. The germline V gene encodes CDR1 MNHEY and CDR2 SVGAGI.

This chain connects TRBV28 to TRBJ2-7; weak D call: TRBD1 (6 bases). The germline V and J ends were trimmed by 6 bases and 0 bases, with 9 bases remaining between them. Germline values: CDR1 MDHEN, CDR2 SYDVKM. CDR3 size: 13 residues. The CDR3: CASRGDNSYEQYF. The CDR3 bases are TGTGCCAGCAGGGGGGACAACTCCTACGAGCAGTACTTC. The full variable domain, rest sourced from reference TRBV28 and TRBJ2-7, is DVKVTQSSRYLVKRTGEKVFLECVQDMDHENMFWYRQDPGLGLRLIYFSYDVKMKEKGDIPEGYSVSREKKERFSLILESASTNQTSMYLCASRGDNSYEQYFGPGTRLTVT.